This TCR beta chain was captured in a study of T cells in Graves' hyperthyroidism and ophthalmopathy. Amplification yielded TCR beta CDR3 regions, with RNA transcripts as the source. A set of HTBI primers served as the primers for a first-round RT-PCR of the TCR CDR3. TCRdb redid the calling of the multiplex PCR reads with MiXCR, one entry per CDR3 protein. The data hold some 370,000 distinct CDR3 sequences, with 15% to 20% observed a single time. Concerning this clonotype: Its antigen is undetermined.

Germline V gene lookup returns CDR1 SNHLY and CDR2 FYNNEI. The CDR3 spans 11 residues. V dropped 6 bases and J dropped 4 bases, with 7 bases sitting between them. Criteria for exclusion of patients were uncontrolled infection, other autoimmune disease, pregnancy or lactation. Study-wide results and caveats: In simple terms, a model built on 13 V-J features told ophthalmopathy apart from stable hyperthyroidism.

This chain connects TRBV2 to TRBJ2-7, with D possibly TRBD1 on 5 matching bases. The specimen was blood. The sequence was collected from a woman aged 25 to 45 with Graves' hyperthyroidism that later progressed to Graves' ophthalmopathy. CDR3 protein: CASRGLYEQYF. For the CDR3, the DNA is TGTGCCAGCAGGGGGCTATACGAGCAGTACTTC.